The clone carrying this TCR beta chain came up a few times. Its antigen is currently unknown. The data were taken from a study of T cell repertoires in cytomegalovirus infection. At the level of the study: Recently identified HLA-C-restricted CMV epitopes were used, and well-studied HLA-B-restricted CMV epitopes were used as well.

Trimming removed 1 base from V and 2 bases from J, with 6 bases in between. The V gene's germline CDR1 is MGHRA and CDR2 YSYEKL. This CDR3 comprises 14 residues. TCRdb processed the reads anew with MiXCR; each CDR3 protein has one entry. The table shows about 310,000 distinct CDR3 sequences, with roughly 25% occurring only once. Here the sequenced sample was cultured PBMCs, taken from culture after CMV antigen stimulation. The TCR comes from a human donor in good health (CMV status not recorded). Some clones in this sample may be carry-over from other donors' samples. The chain has TRBV4-1 and TRBJ1-3; no clear D. This chain's CDR3 is CASSQGTAGNTIYF. CDR3 sequence (DNA): TGCGCCAGCAGCCAAGGCACAGCTGGAAACACCATATATTTT.